The 27 T cell receptor beta chains presented below share a single source sample, sequenced in a study of CD8+ T cells in alopecia areata (dated by TCRdb to the late 2010s). Library generation was performed with the immunoSEQ multiplex PCR assay. For TCR sequencing, RNA was extracted from every sample and reverse transcribed into cDNA to serve as template. As stored in TCRdb, this immuneACCESS dataset retains in-frame rearrangements with V and J assigned. A fraction of the clones does not appear; measured against another copy, unresolved V genes explain less than half of the discrepancy, and the remainder lacks a known reason. Recorded for this sample are around 100,000 clones; around three fifths of them occurred a single time. Of the sample, about 9% is held by the ten largest clones. Sequenced sample: CD4+ T cells sorted from blood. The receptors come from a human donor in good health.

The CDR3 region is CATRGDRANQPQHF. Here the CDR3 DNA reads TGTGCCACCAGAGGGGACAGGGCAAATCAGCCCCAGCATTTT. The chain is built from TRBV10-3 and TRBJ1-5; 9 nucleotides line up with TRBD1. CDR1 and CDR2 from the germline V gene are ENHRY and SYGVKD. The CDR3 is 14 amino acids. V lost 10 bases and J lost 4; bases outside the gene matches: 8.

A few counts support this clone. The chain couples TRBV29-1 to TRBJ1-1; D possibly corresponds to TRBD1 (5 bases). This CDR3 is built from 13 residues. Germline CDR1 and CDR2: SQVTM and ANQGSEA. Deletions cut 5 bases from V and 4 bases from J, with 14 bases between. CDR3 sequence reads: CSVPGRRATEAFF. Here the CDR3 DNA reads TGCAGCGTTCCGGGACGGCGGGCCACTGAAGCTTTCTTT.

This clone was observed a handful of times. The chain recombines TRBV30 with TRBJ2-7; 10 bases fit TRBD2. Germline V gene sequence: CDR1 GTSNPN, CDR2 SVGIG (reference sequence). Trimming at V came to 4 bases and at J to 6 bases, leaving 3 bases not matched to a gene. This CDR3 region has 12 residues. The CDR3 loop is CAWTAGGPEQYF. In nucleotides, the CDR3 is TGTGCCTGGACAGCGGGGGGGCCCGAGCAGTACTTC.

The CDR3 region has the DNA TGTGCCAGCAGCACTGGCGCCGCGTCGAAAAACATTCAGTACTTC. This encodes CASSTGAASKNIQYF. The V gene is TRBV7-9, the J gene TRBJ2-4; D call uncertain. Trimming removed 5 bases at V and 4 bases at J, with 15 bases between. The germline gives CDR1 SEHNR, CDR2 FQNEAQ (reference sequence). This CDR3 spans 15 amino acids.

Concerning this clone itself: Germline is not matched at one junction end, which may reflect a read error. The rearrangement links TRBV13 to TRBJ1-1; D ambiguous. This CDR3 spans 14 amino acids. Germline CDR1 and CDR2: PRHDT and FYEKMQ (reference sequence). The DNA of the CDR3 is TGTGCCAGCAGCCGCGGACGGCCGCCCACTTCGCGTTCATTT. Residues: CASSRGRPPTSRSF.

The chain couples TRBV10-2 to TRBJ1-1; D remains unclear. The CDR3 spans 13 residues. Trimming pared 6 bases from V and 0 bases from J, leaving 8 bases between. In germline, CDR1 is WSHSY, CDR2 SAAADI. The CDR3 is CASSVAVNTEAFF. The CDR3 nucleotides are TGCGCCAGCAGCGTCGCCGTGAACACTGAAGCTTTCTTT.

The V and J genes are TRBV28 and TRBJ2-3, with 7 bases matching TRBD1. Germline CDR1 MDHEN, CDR2 SYDVKM. The CDR3 spans 17 residues. With 0 bases clipped from V and 7 bases from J, the junction kept 13 bases outside the gene matches. CDR3 sequence reads: CASSLWTGSKSDYTQYF. As DNA, the CDR3 is TGTGCCAGCAGTTTATGGACAGGGTCAAAATCCGACTATACGCAGTATTTT.

This chain links TRBV4-1 with TRBJ2-2; weak D call: TRBD2 (7 bases). Trimming cost V 0 bases and J 3 bases, with 14 bases left between them. From germline, CDR1 is MGHRA and CDR2 YSYEKL. There are 17 residues in the CDR3. The CDR3 DNA follows: TGCGCCAGCAGCCAAGATCGGGGGGCGTGGGACACCGGGGAGCTGTTTTTT. It translates to CASSQDRGAWDTGELFF.

The chain combines TRBV7-9 with TRBJ2-1, with 8 bases fitting TRBD2. In germline, CDR1 is SEHNR, CDR2 FQNEAQ (reference sequence). J gave up 9 bases and V 6 bases, and 16 bases lay outside the gene matches. This CDR3 spans 16 amino acids. Here the CDR3 DNA reads TGTGCCAGCAGGCCAGGACTAGCTCTGCCTGCCCTTGAGCAGTTCTTC. Amino acid sequence: CASRPGLALPALEQFF.

This clone was seen more than once but under ten times. J is TRBJ2-3 and V is TRBV7-2; 11 nucleotides line up with TRBD2. CDR3 length: 17 amino acids. The junction had 13 bases not matched to a gene; V was cut back by 5 bases and J by 6 bases. Germline CDR1 SGHTA, CDR2 FQGNSA. CDR3 sequence (DNA): TGTGCCAGCAGCCGACTCGTAGCGGGGGGGCGGTTCGATACGCAGTATTTT. As protein: CASSRLVAGGRFDTQYF.

The chain couples TRBV4-3 to TRBJ2-7; D uncertain. Germline V gene lookup returns CDR1 LGHNA and CDR2 YSLEER. This CDR3 spans 15 amino acids. With 0 bases removed from V and 2 bases from J, the gap between germline ends came to 11 bases. The CDR3 sequence is CASSQDVRPPYEQYF. CDR3 in DNA: TGCGCCAGCAGCCAAGATGTCCGTCCCCCCTACGAGCAGTACTTC.

The chain uses TRBV6-6 and TRBJ2-5; D gene unclear. Trimming took 6 bases from V and 5 from J, leaving 10 bases between them. This CDR3 region has 12 residues. Germline values: CDR1 MNHNY, CDR2 SVGAGI (reference sequence). The CDR3 DNA sequence: TGTGCCAGCAGCACCACCGGCGAGACCCAGTACTTC. Protein sequence: CASSTTGETQYF.

J is TRBJ2-5 and V is TRBV7-9, with 7 nucleotides matching TRBD1. This CDR3 contains 15 residues. Germline trimming cut 6 bases from V and 5 bases from J; bases unmatched to any gene: 12. Germline CDR1 is SEHNR and CDR2 is FQNEAQ (reference sequence). Written as DNA, the CDR3 is TGTGCCAGCAGACACCCGGGACAGCCCACGGAGACCCAGTACTTC. Translated, it gives CASRHPGQPTETQYF.

This clone was counted only a few times. The chain has TRBV2 and TRBJ2-5, with TRBD1 matching over 10 bases. Germline values: CDR1 SNHLY, CDR2 FYNNEI. The V and J ends lost 6 bases and 5 bases, in that order; junction bases with no gene match: 6. This CDR3 region has 14 residues. The CDR3 reads CASRRGQGDETQYF. In nucleotides, the CDR3 is TGTGCCAGCAGGCGTGGACAGGGGGACGAGACCCAGTACTTC.

In its sample, this clone was seen a few times. The genes are TRBV6-5 and TRBJ2-6; D gene ambiguous. Germline CDR1 MNHEY, CDR2 SVGAGI. V shed 2 bases and J shed 0 bases, with 5 bases lying between them. The CDR3 length is 15 residues. This CDR3 is CASSYVVSGANVLTF. The CDR3, as DNA: TGTGCCAGCAGTTACGTAGTCTCTGGGGCCAACGTCCTGACTTTC.

This chain joins TRBV10-3 and TRBJ2-3; weak D call: TRBD1 (6 bases). CDR3 size: 13 residues. Germline V lookup: CDR1 ENHRY, CDR2 SYGVKD. V lost 6 bases to trimming and J lost 2 bases, with 9 bases between them. The CDR3 sequence: CAIRGAVTDTQYF. The CDR3 DNA sequence: TGTGCCATCAGGGGGGCTGTCACAGATACGCAGTATTTT.

The chain combines TRBV28 with TRBJ1-1, with a weak D call TRBD1 (6 bases). Looked up from germline, CDR1 is MDHEN and CDR2 is SYDVKM. The CDR3 loop spans 15 amino acids. The V and J ends lost 4 bases and 0 bases respectively, with 12 bases between them. Here the CDR3 reads CASSSGVWLNTEAFF. The CDR3 bases are TGTGCCAGCAGTTCAGGGGTGTGGTTGAACACTGAAGCTTTCTTT.

The V and J genes are TRBV30 and TRBJ1-5; no definite D call. CDR3 length equals 14 residues. Germline V gene lookup returns CDR1 GTSNPN and CDR2 SVGIG (reference sequence). CDR3 DNA sequence: TGTGCTACGGGCGGGGTAGGGAACAATCAGCCCCAGCATTTT. It is translated as CATGGVGNNQPQHF.

The chain joins TRBV6-1 to TRBJ2-5; the D gene is possibly TRBD2 (7 bases). The germline CDR1 and CDR2 sequences are MNHNS and SASEGT. The CDR3 extends over 15 amino acids. V lost 0 bases and J 5 bases, leaving 13 bases between the germline ends. The CDR3 spells CASSEARGARETQYF. The CDR3 DNA reads TGTGCCAGCAGTGAAGCACGGGGGGCGCGGGAGACCCAGTACTTC.

CDR3 amino acids: CASSEKDRGRTDTQYF. CDR3 nucleotides: TGTGCCAGCAGTGAAAAGGACAGGGGCCGCACAGATACGCAGTATTTT. This chain links TRBV25-1 with TRBJ2-3, with 9 nucleotides matching TRBD1. CDR1 and CDR2 (germline): MGHDK, SYGVNS. After removal of 2 bases from V and 1 base from J, the junction contained 4 bases not matched to a gene. CDR3 length: 16 residues.

The sample holds one count of this clone. V is TRBV5-1 and J is TRBJ1-1; D may be TRBD1 (6 bases). The germline V gene encodes CDR1 SGHRS and CDR2 YFSETQ. V lost 4 bases and J 5 bases, leaving 15 bases between the germline ends. This CDR3 is 14 amino acids long. The CDR3 nucleotides are TGCGCCAGCAGCGAGCGCCGAGGGGGAACTGAAGCTTTCTTT. It yields the protein CASSERRGGTEAFF. Using reference TRBV5-1 and TRBJ1-1 for the parts outside the CDR3, the full variable domain is KAGVTQTPRYLIKTRGQQVTLSCSPISGHRSVSWYQQTPGQGLQFLFEYFSETQRNKGNFPGRFSGRQFSNSRSEMNVSTLELGDSALYLCASSERRGGTEAFFGQGTRLTVV.

This clone was counted a few times. This chain links TRBV7-2 with TRBJ1-5; 7 positions agree with TRBD1. V shed 5 bases, J shed 1 base, and the junction held 5 bases outside the gene matches. CDR1 SGHTA and CDR2 FQGNSA come from the germline V gene. This CDR3 is built from 15 residues. The CDR3 protein is CASSPRQGSNQPQHF. The CDR3 DNA reads as TGTGCCAGCAGCCCCCGACAGGGAAGCAATCAGCCCCAGCATTTT.

The chain uses TRBV29-1 and TRBJ1-5; 7 positions agree with TRBD1. This CDR3 region has 13 residues. CDR1 is SQVTM and CDR2 is ANQGSEA in the germline V gene. J was trimmed by 1 base and V by 6 bases; bases with no gene match: 3. In DNA, the CDR3 is TGCAGCGTCTCGGACAGGAGCAATCAGCCCCAGCATTTT. Translation gives CSVSDRSNQPQHF.

The V gene is TRBV30, the J gene TRBJ2-7, with no clear D. The CDR3 runs to 10 residues. The V gene lost 4 bases and the J gene lost 2 bases, with 3 bases spanning the gap. Germline V gene data show CDR1 as GTSNPN and CDR2 as SVGIG (reference sequence). This chain's CDR3 is CAWTAYEQYF. In nucleotides, the CDR3 is TGTGCCTGGACAGCCTACGAGCAGTACTTC.

The chain joins TRBV2 to TRBJ2-6; D remains ambiguous. V lost 11 bases and J 0 bases, leaving 17 bases between the germline ends. There are 16 residues in the CDR3. CDR1 SNHLY and CDR2 FYNNEI come from the germline V gene. CDR3 sequence: CAETRTASSGANVLTF. The CDR3, as DNA: TGTGCCGAAACCCGGACGGCCAGCTCTGGGGCCAACGTCCTGACTTTC. The whole variable domain, remainder taken from reference TRBV2 and TRBJ2-6, is EPEVTQTPSHQVTQMGQEVILRCVPISNHLYFYWYRQILGQKVEFLVSFYNNEISEKSEIFDDQFSVERPDGSNFTLKIRSTKLEDSAMYFCAETRTASSGANVLTFGAGSRLTVL.

This clone was found a few times. The chain joins TRBV7-2 to TRBJ2-7; D possibly corresponds to TRBD2 (6 bases). Germline V gene data show CDR1 as SGHTA and CDR2 as FQGNSA. V was shortened by 2 bases and J by 5 bases, with 10 bases between the two germline ends. This CDR3 is 13 amino acids long. CDR3 residues: CASSLQAGHEQYF. For the CDR3, the DNA is TGTGCCAGCAGCTTACAAGCGGGCCACGAGCAGTACTTC.

V usage is TRBV5-4 and J usage is TRBJ2-3, with unresolved D. Germline loops: CDR1 SGHNT, CDR2 YYREEE (reference sequence). The CDR3 is 13 amino acids. The V end was cut by 2 bases, the J end by 0 bases, with 4 bases between. CDR3 DNA: TGTGCCAGCAGCTTCGGCAGCACAGATACGCAGTATTTT. Encoded protein: CASSFGSTDTQYF. Full variable domain (remainder filled in from reference TRBV5-4 and TRBJ2-3): ETGVTQSPTHLIKTRGQQVTLRCSSQSGHNTVSWYQQALGQGPQFIFQYYREEENGRGNFPPRFSGLQFPNYSSELNVNALELDDSALYLCASSFGSTDTQYFGPGTRLTVL.